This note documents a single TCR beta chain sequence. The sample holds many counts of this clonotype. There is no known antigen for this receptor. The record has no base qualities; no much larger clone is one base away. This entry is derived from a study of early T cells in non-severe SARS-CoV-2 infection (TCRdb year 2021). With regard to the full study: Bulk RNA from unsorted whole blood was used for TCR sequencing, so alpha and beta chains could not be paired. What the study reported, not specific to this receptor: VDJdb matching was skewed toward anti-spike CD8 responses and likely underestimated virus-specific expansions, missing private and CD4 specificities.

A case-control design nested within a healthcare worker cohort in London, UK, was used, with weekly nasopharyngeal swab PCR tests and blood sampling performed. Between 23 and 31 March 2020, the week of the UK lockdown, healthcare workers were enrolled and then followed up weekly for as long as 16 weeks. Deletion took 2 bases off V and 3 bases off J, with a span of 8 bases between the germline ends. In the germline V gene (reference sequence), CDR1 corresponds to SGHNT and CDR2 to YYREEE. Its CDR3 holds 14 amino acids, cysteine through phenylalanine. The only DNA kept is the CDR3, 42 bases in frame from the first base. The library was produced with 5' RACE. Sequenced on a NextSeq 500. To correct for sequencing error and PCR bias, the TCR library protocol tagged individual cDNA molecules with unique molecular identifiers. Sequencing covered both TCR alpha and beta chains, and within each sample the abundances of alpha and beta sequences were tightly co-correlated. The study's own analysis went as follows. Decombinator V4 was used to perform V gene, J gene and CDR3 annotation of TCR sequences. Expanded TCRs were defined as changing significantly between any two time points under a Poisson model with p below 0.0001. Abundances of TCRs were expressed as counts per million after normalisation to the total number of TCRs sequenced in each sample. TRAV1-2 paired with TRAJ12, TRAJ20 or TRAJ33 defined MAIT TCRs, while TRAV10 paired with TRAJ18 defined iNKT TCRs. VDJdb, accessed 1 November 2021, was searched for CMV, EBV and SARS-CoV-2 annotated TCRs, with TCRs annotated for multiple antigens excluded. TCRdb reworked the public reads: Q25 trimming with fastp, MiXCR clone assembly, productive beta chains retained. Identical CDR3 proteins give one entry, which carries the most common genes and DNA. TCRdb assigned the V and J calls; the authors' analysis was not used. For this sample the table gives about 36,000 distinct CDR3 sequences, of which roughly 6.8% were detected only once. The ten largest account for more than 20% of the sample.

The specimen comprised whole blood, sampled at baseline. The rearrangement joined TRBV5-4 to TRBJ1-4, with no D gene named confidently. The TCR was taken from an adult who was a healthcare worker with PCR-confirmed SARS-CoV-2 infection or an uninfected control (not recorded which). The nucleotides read TGTGCCAGCAGCTTTACGGGGTCTAATGAAAAACTGTTTTTT. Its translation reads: CASSFTGSNEKLFF.